These 5 T cell receptor beta chains originate from one sample sequenced in a study of blood T cell repertoires in COVID-19. TCRdb's copy holds only in-frame clones and misses some; the assay was immunoSEQ multiplex PCR. The sample lists more than 200,000 clones; about four fifths were seen once. Sequenced material: PBMCs or T cells enriched from blood (not recorded which). The receptors stem from a man in his sixties who had recovered from COVID-19.

J is TRBJ1-2 and V is TRBV2; D unresolved. The CDR3 runs to 13 residues. The germline CDR1 and CDR2 sequences are SNHLY and FYNNEI. Trimming took off 3 bases at V and 8 bases at J, with 13 bases between the two ends. The CDR3 coding sequence is TGTGCCAGCAGTGACGGCGGGGTTCGGGGCTACACCTTC. Translation gives CASSDGGVRGYTF.

The chain recombines TRBV7-2 with TRBJ2-7, with a weak D call TRBD2 (5 bases). The germline gives CDR1 SGHTA, CDR2 FQGNSA. V dropped 5 bases and J dropped 2 bases, with 13 bases sitting between them. The CDR3 contains 14 residues. The CDR3 coding sequence is TGTGCCAGCAGCGAAGGAGGTTTCCCCTACGAGCAGTACTTC. It yields the protein CASSEGGFPYEQYF.

The chain combines TRBV6-1 with TRBJ1-2, with unresolved D. The CDR3 consists of 14 residues. Trimming shortened V by 5 bases and J by 4 bases, and 14 bases separated the two germline ends. The germline gives CDR1 MNHNS, CDR2 SASEGT. The CDR3 region is CASSFPQDTYGYTF. The CDR3 coding sequence is TGTGCCAGCAGTTTTCCGCAGGATACCTATGGCTACACCTTC.

V and J are TRBV11-3 and TRBJ2-4; 11 positions agree with TRBD1. The CDR3 contains 16 residues. Trimming removed 6 bases from V and 6 bases from J; junction bases left unmatched: 10. Germline V gene sequence: CDR1 SGHNT, CDR2 YENEEA. The CDR3 loop reads CASRHTGTGGINIQYF. CDR3 DNA sequence: TGTGCCAGCAGACATACCGGGACAGGGGGGATAAACATTCAGTACTTC.

J is TRBJ1-5 and V is TRBV5-6; D gene uncertain. The CDR3 extends over 14 amino acids. Germline-derived CDR1 and CDR2 are SGHDT and YYEEEE. Trimming removed 4 bases from V and 4 bases from J, with 12 bases in between. The CDR3 loop reads CASSPGSTNQPQHF. The CDR3 nucleotides read TGTGCCAGCAGCCCAGGCAGCACTAATCAGCCCCAGCATTTT.